The TCR beta chain under discussion was sequenced for a study of T cells in Graves' hyperthyroidism and ophthalmopathy (dated by TCRdb to the late 2010s). General notes on the study: Peripheral blood was collected at initial diagnosis, before any treatment. To identify distinguishing TCR V-J signatures, a discovery cohort of around 100 patients was used, comprising 43 with Graves' ophthalmopathy and roughly 60 with stable Graves' hyperthyroidism. Prospective prediction of ophthalmopathy was tested in an independent validation cohort consisting of some 18 hyperthyroidism patients and some 15 patients who later progressed to ophthalmopathy. The approximately 90 discovery patients were divided at random into training and test sets in a 7:3 ratio. The study also compared thyroid tissue and blood T-cell repertoires from roughly six Graves' hyperthyroidism patients. After sampling, hyperthyroidism patients received methimazole starting at 30 mg daily, and ophthalmopathy patients received high-dose intravenous methylprednisolone. According to the paper, TCR Vbeta CDR3 sequencing was carried out on about 140 peripheral blood samples, which came from fewer than 50 ophthalmopathy, 70 to 80 hyperthyroidism and roughly 17 progressor patients. The full study reports these points: A model built on a 13 V-J signature distinguished ophthalmopathy from stable hyperthyroidism, reaching 85% to 90% sensitivity and about 81% specificity in cross-validation and 80%/75% in testing. Sample size was not statistically predetermined, and investigators were not blinded to group allocation. Most expanded thyroid clonotypes (frequency above 0.001) were also found in blood, which suggests that blood repertoires may mirror thyroid immune responses. In validation, the model predicted progression to ophthalmopathy with over 60% sensitivity and approximately 72% specificity, a median of around six months before onset.

This clonotype is a singleton in its sample. No cognate antigen has been identified for it. No quality values exist for individual bases; no much larger clone is one base distant. Just one read gives weak support. Graves' hyperthyroidism was defined as stable when no progression to ophthalmopathy occurred over 18 months of follow-up. The hyperthyroidism patients were between 18 and 65 years old and newly diagnosed, with a disease duration of less than 2 months. Patients with uncontrolled infections, other autoimmune diseases, pregnancy or lactation were excluded. Diagnoses were based on clinical symptoms, serum thyroxine and TRAb, thyroid ultrasound and orbital computed tomography. PBMCs were isolated from about 9.2 ml of fresh peripheral blood by Ficoll-Paque density gradient centrifugation. Total RNA was extracted with Trizol reagent, and quality was checked on an Agilent 2100 Bioanalyzer. The TCR beta CDR3 regions were amplified from the RNA transcripts. The TCR CDR3 was subjected to a first round of RT-PCR using the HTBI primer set and the Qiagen OneStep RT-PCR kit. Libraries were constructed in a second round of multiplex PCR, after which size selection and purification were performed. Paired-end sequencing of the libraries was performed with 100 bp reads on an Illumina HiSeq2000. In the source study's methods: Raw data were processed with SOAPnuke, discarding reads with adapters, uncalled bases, mean Phred below 15, or no exact constant-primer or identifier match. High-quality paired reads were merged with COPE v1.2.5, and unique nucleotide sequences were defined as clonotypes. MiTCR v1.1 was used to align the clonotypes against IMGT TRBV, TRBD and TRBJ reference segments. Analysis was restricted to V-J combinations with a frequency above 0.0001, which covered about 99% of repertoires. A TCS score was defined as the ratio of F50 (clonal expansion) to E x V (chaos), with BLOSUM62-based TCRdist applied between CDR3 peptides within each V-J. Welch's t-statistics and random forest reduced roughly 500 V-J features to roughly 13, which were used in a naive Bayes classifier (R e1071). The similarity between thyroid and blood repertoires was quantified using the Morisita-Horn index. The public reads were quality trimmed at Q25 with fastp and then assembled into clones with MiXCR by TCRdb, keeping productive beta chains. CDR3 protein sequences are deduplicated, and each keeps its most common genes and DNA. What appears here as the V and J calls and clone size reflects TCRdb's work, not the paper's. For this sample the table gives 600,000 to 800,000 distinct CDR3 sequences, of which 30% to 40% were detected only once. Jointly, the top ten make up around 30% of the sample.

Sequencing input: blood. The source of this sequence is a woman aged 40 to 55 with Graves' hyperthyroidism.

At the DNA level, the sequence is TGTGCCACCAGCAGTGGGGGTCTTCGCTCTGGGGCCAACGTCCTGACTTTC. The translation is CATSSGGLRSGANVLTF. The rearrangement combines TRBV15 with TRBJ2-6, with the D call perhaps TRBD1 or TRBD2, as 5 bases match in each case. The CDR3 contains 17 residues, cysteine and phenylalanine counted. The retained sequence is limited to the CDR3, 51 bases, with the frame set at the first base. The CDR1 and CDR2 encoded by the germline V gene (reference sequence) are LNHNV and YYDKDF. Trimming costs V 3 bases and J 0 bases, and their ends lie 12 bases apart.